The 2 T cell receptor beta chains below were found in one sample sequenced in a study of Ad26.COV2.S vaccination and SARS-CoV-2 variants listed by TCRdb under 2021. The treatment or condition label, read with the paper, signifies: about 20 received Ad26.COV2.S at low or high dose, single or two shots; about 5 received placebo; per-sample allocation not given. Repertoires of vaccine and placebo recipients were sequenced from samples collected on day 63 after the first injection. The library was built by means of the immunoSEQ multiplex PCR assay. Sourced from immuneACCESS, this table was stored by TCRdb with only in-frame sequences that have V and J called. A share of the clones is absent; for the studies checked, an unresolved V gene accounts for under half, and the remainder has no known explanation. The sample table records more than 300,000 clones; 85% of these occur just once. Jointly, the top ten make up around 2% of the sample.

The starting material was peripheral blood, obtained in a trial of Ad26.COV2.S vaccine versus placebo. These receptor sequences come from a person between 18 and 60 years old who received the Ad26.COV2.S COVID-19 vaccine or a placebo.

This chain joins TRBV28 and TRBJ1-3; possible D gene TRBD1, 5 bases. The V gene's germline CDR1 is MDHEN and CDR2 SYDVKM. V was shortened by 4 bases and J by 0 bases, with 16 bases between the two germline ends. The CDR3 has 17 residues. CDR3 sequence: CASSSNWGEISGNTIYF. The CDR3 DNA is TGTGCCAGCAGTTCAAATTGGGGGGAAATCTCTGGAAACACCATATATTTT.

The CDR3 sequence is CASSQGGTEAFF. DNA of the CDR3: TGTGCCAGCAGCCAAGGGGGCACTGAAGCTTTCTTT. The V and J genes are TRBV11-2 and TRBJ1-1, with a tentative D call TRBD1 (6 bases). V was trimmed by 5 bases and J by 4 bases, leaving 8 bases between them. CDR3 length: 12 amino acids. Germline values: CDR1 SGHAT, CDR2 FQNNGV.